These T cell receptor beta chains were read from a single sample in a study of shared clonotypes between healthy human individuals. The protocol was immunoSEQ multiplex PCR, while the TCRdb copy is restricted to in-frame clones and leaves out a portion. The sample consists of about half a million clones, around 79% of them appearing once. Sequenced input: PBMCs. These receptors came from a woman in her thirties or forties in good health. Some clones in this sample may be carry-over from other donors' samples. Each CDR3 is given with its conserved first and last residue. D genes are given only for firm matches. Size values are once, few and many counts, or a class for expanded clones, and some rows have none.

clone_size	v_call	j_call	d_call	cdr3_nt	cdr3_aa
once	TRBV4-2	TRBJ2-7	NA	TGTGCCAGCAGCCAAGACGCGGGACAGCCCTACGAGCAGTACTTC	CASSQDAGQPYEQYF
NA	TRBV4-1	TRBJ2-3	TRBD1	TGCGCCAGCACCCTTAGGGGACAGGGTACAGATACGCAGTATTTT	CASTLRGQGTDTQYF
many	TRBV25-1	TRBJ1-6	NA	TGTGCCAGCAGTGAATCCCAGGCTCGGTCACCCCTCCACTTT	CASSESQARSPLHF
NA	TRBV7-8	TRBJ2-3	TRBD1	TGTGCCAGCAGCCTCGGACAGGGTAGAGATACGCAGTATTTT	CASSLGQGRDTQYF
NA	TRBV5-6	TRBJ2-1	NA	TGTGCCAGCAGCTTGGGGTCCGAGACCGACCGGCCTACTGAGCAGTTCTTC	CASSLGSETDRPTEQFF
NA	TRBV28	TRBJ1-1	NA	TGTGCCAGCAGTTTGTTGAACACTGAAGCTTTCTTT	CASSLLNTEAFF
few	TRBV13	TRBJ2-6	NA	TGTGCCAGCAGCTTACTATACAGGCGCACTGGGGCCAACGTCCTGACTTTC	CASSLLYRRTGANVLTF
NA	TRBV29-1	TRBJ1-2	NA	TGCAGCGTTCTAAAGAATACAAACTATGGCTACACCTTC	CSVLKNTNYGYTF
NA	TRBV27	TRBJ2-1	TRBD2	TGTGCCAGCAGTCGTCTAGCGGGAGCGGGCTACAATGAGCAGTTCTTC	CASSRLAGAGYNEQFF
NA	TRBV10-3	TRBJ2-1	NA	TGTGCCATCAGTGAGGTGGGCGGGGCCACCTACAATGAGCAGTTCTTC	CAISEVGGATYNEQFF
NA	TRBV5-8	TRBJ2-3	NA	TGTGCCAGCAGCTATACGCAGTATTTT	CASSYTQYF
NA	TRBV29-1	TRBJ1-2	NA	TGCAGCGTTGAAAAAATGGGCAGGGCGAGTGGCTACACCTTC	CSVEKMGRASGYTF
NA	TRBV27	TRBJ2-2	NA	TGTGCCAGCAGTTCGCCGACTCGGACCGGGGAGCTGTTTTTT	CASSSPTRTGELFF
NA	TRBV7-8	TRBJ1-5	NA	TGTGCCAGCAGCTTAGCGGGGGGGCTATTCCAGCCCCAGCATTTT	CASSLAGGLFQPQHF
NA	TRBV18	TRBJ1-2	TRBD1	TGTGCCAGCTCACCCGGGACAGGGGGCGCTCGGGGCTACACCTTC	CASSPGTGGARGYTF
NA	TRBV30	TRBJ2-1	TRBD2	TGTGCCTGGAGGCCCCGACTAGCGGGAGAAGGGCAGTTCTTC	CAWRPRLAGEGQFF
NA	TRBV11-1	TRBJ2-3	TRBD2	TGTGCCAGCAGCCCTGGGACTAGCGGGAGGGCCTGGAATACGCAGTATTTT	CASSPGTSGRAWNTQYF